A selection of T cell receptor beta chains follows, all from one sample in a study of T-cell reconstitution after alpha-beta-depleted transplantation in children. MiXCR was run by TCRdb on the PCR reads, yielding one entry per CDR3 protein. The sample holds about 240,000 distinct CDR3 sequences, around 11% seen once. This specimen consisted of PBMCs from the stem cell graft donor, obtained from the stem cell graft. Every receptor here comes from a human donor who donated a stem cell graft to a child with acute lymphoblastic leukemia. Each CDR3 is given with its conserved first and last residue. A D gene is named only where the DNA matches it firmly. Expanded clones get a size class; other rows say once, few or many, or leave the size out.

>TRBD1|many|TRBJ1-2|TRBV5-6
TGTGCCAGCAGCTGGGGACAGTTAAACTATGGCTACACCTTC
CASSWGQLNYGYTF
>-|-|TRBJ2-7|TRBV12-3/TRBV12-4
TGTGCCAGCAGTTTCTTTAACGATAAATCGCACTACGAGCAGTACTTC
CASSFFNDKSHYEQYF
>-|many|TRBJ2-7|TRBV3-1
TGTGCCAGCAGCCAAGGTTACTACGAGCAGTACTTC
CASSQGYYEQYF
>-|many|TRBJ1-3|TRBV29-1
TGCAGCGTCAGACAGGGAAACACCATATATTTT
CSVRQGNTIYF
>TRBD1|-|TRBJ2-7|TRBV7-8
TGTGCCAGCAGCTTCCACGGGACAGTCAGCGAGCAGTACTTC
CASSFHGTVSEQYF
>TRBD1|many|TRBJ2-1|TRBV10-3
TGTGCCAGCAGCACCGGGACAGGGGATAACAATGAGCAGTTCTTC
CASSTGTGDNNEQFF
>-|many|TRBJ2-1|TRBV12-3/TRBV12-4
TGTGCCAGCAGTTCTTATCACGACAATGAGCAGTTCTTC
CASSSYHDNEQFF
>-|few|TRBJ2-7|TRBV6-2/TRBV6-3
TGTGCCAGCAGTTACTCGATGTCCGGACGGCCCTCCTACGAGCAGTACTTC
CASSYSMSGRPSYEQYF
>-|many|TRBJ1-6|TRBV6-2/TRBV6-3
TGTGCCAGCAGCCGATGGACAGCCTATAATTCACCCCTCCACTTT
CASSRWTAYNSPLHF
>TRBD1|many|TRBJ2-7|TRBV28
TGTGCCAGCAGGGAACCGGGACAGGCGGGGTTTTACGAGCAGTACTTC
CASREPGQAGFYEQYF
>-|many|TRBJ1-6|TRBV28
TGTGCCAGCAGTTTATCGGCCGCTATCTCCTATAATTCACCCCTCCACTTT
CASSLSAAISYNSPLHF
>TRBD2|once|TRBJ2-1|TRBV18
TGTGCCAGCTCACCACGACTAGCGGGGCGAACTGCCAATGAGCAGTTCTTC
CASSPRLAGRTANEQFF
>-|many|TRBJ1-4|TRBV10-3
TGTGCCATCAGTGAGTTAGGGGGACGAGAAAAACTGTTTTTT
CAISELGGREKLFF
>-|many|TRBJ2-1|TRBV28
TGTGCCAGCAGTTTAGATACTCCAAGGTTCTTC
CASSLDTPRFF
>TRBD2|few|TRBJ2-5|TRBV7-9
TGTGCCAGCAGCTTTCGACTAGCGGATCAAGAGACCCAGTACTTC
CASSFRLADQETQYF
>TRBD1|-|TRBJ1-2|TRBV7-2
TGTGCCAGCAGCACACAGCTCCAGGGGGCGCTAGGCTACACCTTC
CASSTQLQGALGYTF
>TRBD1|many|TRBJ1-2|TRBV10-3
TGTGCCATCAGGCAGGGGACAGGGGTGAATGGCTACACCTTC
CAIRQGTGVNGYTF
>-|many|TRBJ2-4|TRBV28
TGTGCCAGCAGTTTGGCGGGGACATATGAAAACATTCAGTACTTC
CASSLAGTYENIQYF
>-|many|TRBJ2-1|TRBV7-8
TGTGCCAGCAGTCACAATGAGCAGTTCTTC
CASSHNEQFF
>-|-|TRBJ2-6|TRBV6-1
TGTGCCAGCAGTGGGAAAAGAACTGGGGCCAACGTCCTGACTTTC
CASSGKRTGANVLTF
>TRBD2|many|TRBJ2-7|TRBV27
TGTGCCAGCAGTTTAGGGGGGGGCTACGAGCAGTACTTC
CASSLGGGYEQYF
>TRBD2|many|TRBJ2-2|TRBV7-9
TGTGCCAGCACCCTACTAGCGGTGAACACCGGGGAGCTGTTTTTT
CASTLLAVNTGELFF
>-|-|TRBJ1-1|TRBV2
TGTGCCAGCAGTGAAGCGTCATTTACTGAAGCTTTCTTT
CASSEASFTEAFF
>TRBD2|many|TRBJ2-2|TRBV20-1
TGCAGTGCGGAAGGGCAGGGAGGGAAAACCGGGGAGCTGTTTTTT
CSAEGQGGKTGELFF
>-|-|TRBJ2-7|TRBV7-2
TGTGCCAGCAGCTTAGCAGGTAAATCCCAGTCCGAGCAGTACTTC
CASSLAGKSQSEQYF
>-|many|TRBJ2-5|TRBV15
TGTGCCACCAGCAGAGGGGCGGAACCCAGGGCCCAGTACTTC
CATSRGAEPRAQYF
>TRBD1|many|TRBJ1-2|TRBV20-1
TGCAGTGCTATTGACAGGGGGTTTGGCTACACCTTC
CSAIDRGFGYTF
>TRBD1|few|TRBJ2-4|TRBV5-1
TGCGCCAGCAGCTTGGGGGACAGGGGCTCTCAGTACTTC
CASSLGDRGSQYF
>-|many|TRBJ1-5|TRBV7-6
TGTGCCAGCAGCTCCCAGGGTAGCAATCAGCCCCAGCATTTT
CASSSQGSNQPQHF